This entry features one TCR beta chain sequence. Its antigen remains unidentified. These data belong to a study of T cells after yellow fever vaccination. About the study: The authors prepared low-cell-number fractions using SMART-Seq v4 Ultra Low Input. Study outcomes and limitations: The study re-detected most primary-vaccination clones after the booster (96% CD4, 85% to 90% CD8). There was a possibility that FACS-sorted repertoires contained abundant clonotypes contaminating from the bulk population.

The germline gives CDR1 SGHNT, CDR2 YYREEE (reference sequence). CDR3 size: 14 residues. J was trimmed by 4 bases and V by 3 bases; bases with no gene match: 1. It was through 5'RACE template switching that TCR cDNA was made, with a universal primer site and UMIs added. A single record per CDR3 protein comes from TCRdb applying MiXCR to the 5' RACE reads. This sample carries some 350,000 distinct CDR3 sequences, approximately 10% of them seen once, and the ten largest clones take around 18%. The genes are TRBV5-4 and TRBJ2-3; TRBD2 agrees at 11 bases. The input for sequencing was PBMCs, taken on the day of the first yellow fever vaccination. The TCR comes from a man aged 18 to 35 who received the YFV17D yellow fever vaccine. CDR3 in DNA: TGTGCCAGCAGCTCGACTAGCGGGGCAGATACGCAGTATTTT. Amino acids: CASSSTSGADTQYF.